The T cell receptor (beta chain) under discussion was sequenced for a study of blood T cell repertoires in COVID-19. Study-wide context: The origin of the acute and convalescent COVID-19 samples was the United States, Italy and Spain.

Method: immunoSEQ multiplex PCR; TCRdb's copy keeps in-frame clones and lacks some. The sample records 39,000 or so clones, about 83% being singletons. The sequence derives from a woman older than 75 with active or convalescent COVID-19. The sample taken for sequencing was peripheral blood.

The CDR3: CSASSPGLVEQYF. The DNA of the CDR3 is TGCAGTGCTAGTAGTCCCGGACTGGTCGAGCAGTACTTC. The chain links TRBV20-1 to TRBJ2-7; the D gene is possibly TRBD2 (5 bases). V was clipped by 3 bases and J by 6 bases, with 15 bases between them. The CDR3 has 13 amino acids. Germline V gene lookup returns CDR1 DFQATT and CDR2 SNEGSKA (reference sequence).